The 4 T cell receptor beta chains listed next were all sequenced from one sample in a study of tumor-infiltrating lymphocytes in primary liver carcinoma. In addition to blood RNA drawn from unsorted whole blood, germline DNA was extracted. TCR beta cDNA was reverse-transcribed from roughly 520 ng of total RNA. The reaction used a constant-region primer and ProtoScript II reverse transcriptase. ARM-PCR was slightly modified, and three nested multiplex PCR rounds with it gave rise to the TCR beta libraries. Amplification in the first two PCR rounds was performed using TRBV1-TRBV30 forward primers and a C-beta reverse primer for 10 cycles each. TCRdb called the multiplex PCR reads again in MiXCR, with one record for every CDR3 protein. The data show some 180,000 distinct CDR3 sequences, over 45% seen once. Sequenced material: peripheral blood. Receptors were obtained from a man aged 35-49 years with primary liver carcinoma and hepatitis B virus infection.

The V and J genes are TRBV29-1 and TRBJ1-2; the match to TRBD1 covers 10 bases. Germline V CDR1 and CDR2: SQVTM, ANQGSEA. Losses at the gene ends were 5 bases for V and 7 bases for J; bases not matched to a gene: 4. The CDR3 extends over 12 amino acids. The CDR3 DNA is TGCAGCGTTCTGACAGGGGGCCTTGGCTACACCTTC. Translation gives CSVLTGGLGYTF.

This rearrangement joins TRBV10-3 to TRBJ2-5, with TRBD1 identical over 7 bases. The germline V gene encodes CDR1 ENHRY and CDR2 SYGVKD. The CDR3 totals 14 residues. The V gene end was trimmed by 7 bases and the J gene end by 4 bases; junction bases not matched to a gene: 9. CDR3 nucleotide sequence: TGTGCCATCACTGGCGACAGGGCCGGAGAGACCCAGTACTTC. Amino acids: CAITGDRAGETQYF.

A word on this clonotype: Given a much more abundant clone one base away, this may be a read error. The chain is built from TRBV29-1 and TRBJ2-3; D is tentatively TRBD1 or TRBD2 (5 bases each). The germline V gene has CDR1 SQVTM and CDR2 ANQGSEA. The CDR3 has 12 residues. Trimming cost V 8 bases and J 4 bases, with 13 bases left between them. This CDR3 is CSIGTGADTQYF. Here the CDR3 DNA reads TGCAGCATAGGGACCGGGGCAGATACGCAGTATTTT.

V and J are TRBV6-5 and TRBJ2-3; a possible D gene is TRBD2 (6 bases). This CDR3 has 15 amino acids. Trimming took 8 bases from V and 1 from J, leaving 16 bases between them. Germline V gene lookup returns CDR1 MNHEY and CDR2 SVGAGI. CDR3 protein: CASGQEGTGTDTQYF. The CDR3, as DNA: TGTGCCAGCGGTCAGGAGGGGACCGGCACAGATACGCAGTATTTT.